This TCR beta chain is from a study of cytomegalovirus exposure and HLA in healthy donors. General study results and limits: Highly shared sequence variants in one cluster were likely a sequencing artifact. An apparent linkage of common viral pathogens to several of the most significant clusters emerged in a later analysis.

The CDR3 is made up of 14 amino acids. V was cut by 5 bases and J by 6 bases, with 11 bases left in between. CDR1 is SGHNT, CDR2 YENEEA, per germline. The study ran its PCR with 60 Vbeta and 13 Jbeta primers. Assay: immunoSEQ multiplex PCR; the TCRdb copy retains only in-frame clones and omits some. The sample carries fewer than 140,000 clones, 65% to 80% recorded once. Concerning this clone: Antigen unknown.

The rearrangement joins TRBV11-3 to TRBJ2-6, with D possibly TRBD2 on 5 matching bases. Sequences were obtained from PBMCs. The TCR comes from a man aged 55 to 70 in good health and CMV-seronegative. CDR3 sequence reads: CASSPSLAANVLTF. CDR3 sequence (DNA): TGTGCCAGCAGCCCGTCCCTAGCGGCCAACGTCCTGACTTTC.